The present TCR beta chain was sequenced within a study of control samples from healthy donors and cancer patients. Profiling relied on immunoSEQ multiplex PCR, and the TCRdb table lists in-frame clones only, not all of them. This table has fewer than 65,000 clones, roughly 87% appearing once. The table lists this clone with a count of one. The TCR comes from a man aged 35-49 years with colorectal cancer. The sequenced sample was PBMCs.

The CDR3 here is CASSLDPGTDTQYF. CDR3 coding DNA: TGCGCCAGCAGCTTGGATCCGGGCACAGATACGCAGTATTTT. The V and J genes are TRBV5-1 and TRBJ2-3; D is unresolved. CDR3 length: 14 residues. Trimming removed 0 bases at V and 1 base at J, with 6 bases between. Germline V gene sequence: CDR1 SGHRS, CDR2 YFSETQ.